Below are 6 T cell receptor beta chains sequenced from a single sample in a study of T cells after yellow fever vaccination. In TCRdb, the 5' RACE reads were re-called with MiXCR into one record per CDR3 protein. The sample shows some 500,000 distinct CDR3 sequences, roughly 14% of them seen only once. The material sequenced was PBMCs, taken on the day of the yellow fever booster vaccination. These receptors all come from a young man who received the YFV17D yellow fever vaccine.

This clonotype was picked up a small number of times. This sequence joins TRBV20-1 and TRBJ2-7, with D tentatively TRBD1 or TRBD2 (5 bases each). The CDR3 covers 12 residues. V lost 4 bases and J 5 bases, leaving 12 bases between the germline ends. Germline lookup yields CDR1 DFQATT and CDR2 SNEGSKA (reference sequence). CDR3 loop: CSANQGADEQYF. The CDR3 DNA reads TGCAGTGCTAACCAGGGAGCGGACGAGCAGTACTTC.

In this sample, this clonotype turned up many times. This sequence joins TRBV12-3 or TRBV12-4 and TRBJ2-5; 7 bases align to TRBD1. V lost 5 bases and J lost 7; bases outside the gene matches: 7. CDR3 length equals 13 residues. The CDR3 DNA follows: TGTGCCAGCAGTCAAACAGGGGATGGGACCCAGTACTTC. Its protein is CASSQTGDGTQYF.

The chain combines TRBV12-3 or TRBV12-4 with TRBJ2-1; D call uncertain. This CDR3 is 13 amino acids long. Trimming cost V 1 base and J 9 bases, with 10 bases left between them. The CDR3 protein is CASSLVGRGEQFF. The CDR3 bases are TGTGCCAGCAGTTTAGTTGGGCGAGGTGAGCAGTTCTTC.

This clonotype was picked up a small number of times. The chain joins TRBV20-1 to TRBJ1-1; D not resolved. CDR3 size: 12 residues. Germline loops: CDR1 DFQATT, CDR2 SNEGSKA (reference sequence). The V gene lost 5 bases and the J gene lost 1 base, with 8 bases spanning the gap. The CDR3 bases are TGCAGTGCTGGAAAGGGGAACACTGAAGCTTTCTTT. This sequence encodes CSAGKGNTEAFF.

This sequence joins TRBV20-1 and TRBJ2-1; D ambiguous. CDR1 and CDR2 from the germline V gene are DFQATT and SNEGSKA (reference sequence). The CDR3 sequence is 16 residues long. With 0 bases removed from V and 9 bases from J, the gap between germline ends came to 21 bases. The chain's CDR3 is CSARDGPASGSVEQFF. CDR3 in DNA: TGCAGTGCTAGAGATGGTCCGGCAAGTGGGTCCGTTGAGCAGTTCTTC.

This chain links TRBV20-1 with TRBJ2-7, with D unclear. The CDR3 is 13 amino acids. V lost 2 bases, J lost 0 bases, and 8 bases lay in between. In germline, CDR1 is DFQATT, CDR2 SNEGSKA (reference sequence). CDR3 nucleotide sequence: TGCAGTGCTAGACCGATTAGCTCCTACGAGCAGTACTTC. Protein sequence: CSARPISSYEQYF.